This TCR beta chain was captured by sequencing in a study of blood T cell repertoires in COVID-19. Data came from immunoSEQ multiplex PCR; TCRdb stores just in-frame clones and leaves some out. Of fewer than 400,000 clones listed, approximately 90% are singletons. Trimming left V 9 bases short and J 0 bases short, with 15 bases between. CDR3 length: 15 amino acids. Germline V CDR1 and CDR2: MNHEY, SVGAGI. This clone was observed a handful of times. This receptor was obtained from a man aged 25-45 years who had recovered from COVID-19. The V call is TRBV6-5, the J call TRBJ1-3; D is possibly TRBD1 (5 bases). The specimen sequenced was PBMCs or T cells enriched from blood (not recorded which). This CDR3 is CASGAMRGSGNTIYF. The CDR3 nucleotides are TGTGCCAGTGGGGCCATGCGGGGCTCTGGAAACACCATATATTTT.